These T cell receptor beta chains were read from a single sample in a study of blood T cell repertoires in COVID-19. TCRdb keeps only in-frame clones here, not all; method: immunoSEQ multiplex PCR. This table has 150,000 to 200,000 clones, approximately 90% appearing once. Specimen: peripheral blood. The source is a woman older than 75 in a cohort sampled during active or convalescent COVID-19. Each CDR3 is given with its conserved first and last residue. A D gene is named only where the DNA matches it firmly. Not every row has a clone size; where given, it reads once, few, many or a size class.

>.|.|TRBV6-1|TRBJ1-2
CASSEWQDGYTF
TGTGCCAGCAGTGAATGGCAGGATGGCTACACCTTC
>.|.|TRBV29-1|TRBJ1-5
CSVALGGDQPQHF
TGCAGCGTCGCGTTAGGGGGAGATCAGCCCCAGCATTTT
>TRBD2|.|TRBV7-9|TRBJ2-1
CASSQRDYVNEQFF
TGTGCCAGCAGTCAAAGGGACTACGTCAATGAGCAGTTCTTC
>.|.|TRBV28|TRBJ2-2
CASRTGTFNTGELFF
TGTGCCAGCAGAACCGGGACTTTCAACACCGGGGAGCTGTTTTTT
>.|.|TRBV29-1|TRBJ1-2
CSVGQLYGYTF
TGCAGCGTCGGACAGCTCTATGGCTACACCTTC
>TRBD2|.|TRBV7-9|TRBJ2-5
CASNPRGGGQTQYF
TGTGCCAGCAACCCCCGGGGCGGGGGTCAGACCCAGTACTTC
>TRBD1|.|TRBV2|TRBJ1-5
CASKTGGSNQPQHF
TGTGCCAGCAAGACAGGGGGTAGTAATCAGCCCCAGCATTTT
>.|few|TRBV27|TRBJ1-1
CASSLGVQANTEAFF
TGTGCCAGCAGTTTAGGAGTCCAAGCGAACACTGAAGCTTTCTTT
>.|.|TRBV20-1|TRBJ2-3
CSARSQDTQYF
TGCAGTGCTAGGTCCCAGGATACGCAGTATTTT
>TRBD1|.|TRBV18|TRBJ2-5
CASSGVRTGQETQYF
TGTGCCAGCTCAGGAGTAAGGACAGGACAAGAGACCCAGTACTTC
>TRBD1|.|TRBV5-1|TRBJ2-2
CASSLDRGNTGELFF
TGCGCCAGCAGCCTGGACAGGGGAAATACCGGGGAGCTGTTTTTT
>.|.|TRBV24-1|TRBJ1-5
CATSDSQGPSNQPQHF
TGTGCCACCAGTGATTCCCAGGGGCCAAGCAATCAGCCCCAGCATTTT
>.|.|TRBV28|TRBJ2-4
CASSPREGSRRSKNIQYF
TGTGCCAGCAGCCCCAGGGAAGGCTCCCGTAGGTCCAAAAACATTCAGTACTTC
>TRBD1|.|TRBV7-9|TRBJ1-5
CASSLVGRDRQPQHF
TGTGCCAGCAGCTTAGTCGGCAGGGACAGGCAGCCCCAGCATTTT
>.|.|TRBV7-6|TRBJ2-2
CASSLTGELFF
TGTGCCAGCAGCCTGACCGGGGAGCTGTTTTTT
>.|once|TRBV28|TRBJ2-7
CASSLLNYEQYF
TGTGCCAGCAGCCTATTAAATTACGAGCAGTACTTC
>TRBD1|.|TRBV29-1|TRBJ1-1
CSVLGISTGFEAFF
TGCAGCGTCCTGGGCATCTCGACAGGGTTTGAAGCTTTCTTT
>TRBD1|.|TRBV5-1|TRBJ1-1
CASSPGQGAAVTEAFF
TGCGCCAGCAGCCCAGGACAGGGGGCCGCGGTCACTGAAGCTTTCTTT